This T cell receptor beta chain comes out of a study of blood T cells in healthy people across ages. Looking at the study overall: With template switching, about one barcoded beta molecule was captured per two T cells. General study points: The study found more naive CD4+ cells and higher diversity in long-lived than aged donors.

This clonotype has more than one count but fewer than ten. Its antigen is unknown. Together with a sample-barcoded 5' primer, a J-beta primer mix was included in a second PCR lasting about 7 to 11 cycles. With 12 random nucleotides, a template-switch adaptor tagged each individual cDNA molecule. Using its own MiXCR run on the 5' RACE reads, TCRdb lists one record per CDR3 protein. Found here are about 720,000 distinct CDR3 sequences, 22% of them singletons; the top ten hold less than 25%. Per sample, no less than 5.5 micrograms of total RNA were extracted. The V segment lost 5 bases and the J segment 10 bases; nucleotides outside the gene matches: 9. The CDR3 is 15 residues long. From germline, CDR1 is MNHEY and CDR2 SVGAGI.

Specimen: blood. The receptor's source is a man between 65 and 85 years old in good health. The V gene is TRBV6-5, the J gene TRBJ1-4; 11 nucleotides agree with TRBD1. Here the CDR3 DNA reads TGTGCCAGCAGTCGAGCCCCGGGGACAGGGGGAAAACTGTTTTTT. Translation: CASSRAPGTGGKLFF.